The sequence of this TCR beta chain was determined in a study of shared clonotypes between healthy human individuals. CD45RO-negative, CCR7-selected cells formed the naive CD8 fraction, which excluded terminally differentiated effector memory CD45RA+ cells. Assay used: immunoSEQ multiplex PCR; TCRdb lists only in-frame clones, some missing. The sample includes 800,000 to 950,000 clones, just over 95% seen only once; the top ten take under 0.25%. CDR1 and CDR2 (germline): SQVTM, ANQGSEA. This CDR3 spans 20 amino acids. V gave up 0 bases and J gave up 1 base; unmatched junction bases: 16. This TCR derives from a man aged 30-40 years in good health. The genes are TRBV29-1 and TRBJ2-1; 9 bases agree with TRBD2. The specimen sequenced was naive CD8+ T cells sorted from blood. CDR3 region: CSVEDPVGAKTSGSYNEQFF. The CDR3 DNA is TGCAGCGTTGAAGATCCAGTGGGGGCGAAGACTAGCGGTTCCTACAATGAGCAGTTCTTC.